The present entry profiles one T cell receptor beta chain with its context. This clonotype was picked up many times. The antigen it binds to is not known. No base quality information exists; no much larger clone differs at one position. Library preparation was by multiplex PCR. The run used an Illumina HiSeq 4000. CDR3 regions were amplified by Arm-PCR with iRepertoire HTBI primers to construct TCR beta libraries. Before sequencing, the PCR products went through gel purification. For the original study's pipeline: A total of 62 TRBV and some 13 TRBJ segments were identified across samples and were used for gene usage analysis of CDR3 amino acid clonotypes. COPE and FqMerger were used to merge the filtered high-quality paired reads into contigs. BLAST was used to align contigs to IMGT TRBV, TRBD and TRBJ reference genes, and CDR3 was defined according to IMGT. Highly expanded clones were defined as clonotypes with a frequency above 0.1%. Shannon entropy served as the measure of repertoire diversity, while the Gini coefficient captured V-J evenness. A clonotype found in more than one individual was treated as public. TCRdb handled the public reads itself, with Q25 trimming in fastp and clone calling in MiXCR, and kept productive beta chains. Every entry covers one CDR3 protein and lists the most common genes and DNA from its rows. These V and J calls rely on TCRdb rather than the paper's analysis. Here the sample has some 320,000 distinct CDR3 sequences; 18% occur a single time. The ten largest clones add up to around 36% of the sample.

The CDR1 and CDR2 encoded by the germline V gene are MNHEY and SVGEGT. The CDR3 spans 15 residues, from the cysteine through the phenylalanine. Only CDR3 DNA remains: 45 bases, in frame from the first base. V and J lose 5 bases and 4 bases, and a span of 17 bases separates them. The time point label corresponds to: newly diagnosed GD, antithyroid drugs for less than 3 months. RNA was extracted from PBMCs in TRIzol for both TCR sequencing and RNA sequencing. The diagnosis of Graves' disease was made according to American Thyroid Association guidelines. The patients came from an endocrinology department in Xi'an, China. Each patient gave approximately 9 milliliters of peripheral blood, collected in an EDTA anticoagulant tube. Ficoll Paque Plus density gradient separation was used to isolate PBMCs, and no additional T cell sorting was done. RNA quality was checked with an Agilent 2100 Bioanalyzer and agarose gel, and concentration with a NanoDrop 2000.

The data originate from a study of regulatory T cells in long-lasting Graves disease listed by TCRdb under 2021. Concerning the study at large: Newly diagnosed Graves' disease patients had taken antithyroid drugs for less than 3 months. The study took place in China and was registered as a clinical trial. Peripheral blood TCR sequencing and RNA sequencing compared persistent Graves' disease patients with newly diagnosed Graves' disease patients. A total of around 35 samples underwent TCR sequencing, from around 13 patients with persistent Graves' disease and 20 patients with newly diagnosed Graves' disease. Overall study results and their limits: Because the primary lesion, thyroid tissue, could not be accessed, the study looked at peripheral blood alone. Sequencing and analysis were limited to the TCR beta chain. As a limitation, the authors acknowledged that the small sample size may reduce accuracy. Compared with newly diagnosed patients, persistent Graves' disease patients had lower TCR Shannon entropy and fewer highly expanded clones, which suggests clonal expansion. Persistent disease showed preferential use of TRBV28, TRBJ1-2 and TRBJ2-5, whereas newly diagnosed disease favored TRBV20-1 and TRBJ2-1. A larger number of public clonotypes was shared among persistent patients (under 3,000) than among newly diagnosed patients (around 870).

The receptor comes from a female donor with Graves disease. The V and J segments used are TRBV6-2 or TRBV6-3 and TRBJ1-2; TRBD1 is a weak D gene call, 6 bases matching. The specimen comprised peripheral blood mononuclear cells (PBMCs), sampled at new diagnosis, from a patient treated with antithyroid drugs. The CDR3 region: CASSEPQGLGYGYTF. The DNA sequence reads TGTGCCAGCAGTGAACCCCAGGGGCTAGGCTATGGCTACACCTTC.